A selection of T cell receptor beta chains follows, all from one sample in a study of technical replicates of blood from a handful of donors. TCRdb keeps only in-frame clones here, not all; method: immunoSEQ multiplex PCR. Of approximately 78,000 clones listed, 95% to 96% are singletons. Sequences were obtained from T cells isolated from PBMCs. All receptors derive from a human donor in good health. The CDR3 runs from the conserved cysteine through the conserved F or W. A D gene is named only where the DNA matches it firmly. Expanded clones are given a class, and other clones once, few, many or no size at all.

>once|TRBV7-9|16|TRBJ1-1|NA
TGTGCCAGCAGCCCAGACGCCGGGGGGGTACGAACTGAAGCTTTCTTT
CASSPDAGGVRTEAFF
>NA|TRBV6-1|15|TRBJ2-7|TRBD1
TGTGCCAGCAGTGATGGGACAGGGGTAACCTACGAGCAGTACTTC
CASSDGTGVTYEQYF
>once|TRBV6-5|14|TRBJ1-1|TRBD1
TGTGCCAGCAGAATGGGACAGGCCAACACTGAAGCTTTCTTT
CASRMGQANTEAFF
>NA|TRBV6-6|15|TRBJ2-2|NA
TGTGCCAGCAGTTACTACAGCTCGAAAGCCGGGGAGCTGTTTTTT
CASSYYSSKAGELFF
>few|TRBV6-5|12|TRBJ1-1|TRBD1
TGTGCCAGCAGTCTCGGGACAGGGGAAGCTTTCTTT
CASSLGTGEAFF
>NA|TRBV15|15|TRBJ2-1|TRBD2
TGTGCCACCAGCTATCGGACTAGCGGCTACAATGAGCAGTTCTTC
CATSYRTSGYNEQFF
>NA|TRBV2|14|TRBJ2-5|NA
TGTGCCAGCAACAAAGGACCCGGGAAGGAGACCCAGTACTTC
CASNKGPGKETQYF
>NA|TRBV5-1|13|TRBJ2-7|TRBD1
TGCGCCAGCAGCTCTGGACAGGACTACGAGCAGTACTTC
CASSSGQDYEQYF
>NA|TRBV19|16|TRBJ2-7|TRBD2
TGTGCCAGTAACCCCGGGGGACTAGCGGGGCCCTACGAGCAGTACTTC
CASNPGGLAGPYEQYF
>NA|TRBV19|13|TRBJ2-7|NA
TGTGCCAGTAGTCACACAGGCTTCTACGAGCAGTACTTC
CASSHTGFYEQYF
>NA|TRBV11-3|18|TRBJ1-5|TRBD1
TGTGCCAGCAGCTCCACGGGACAGGGGGAAAGAAGCAATCAGCCCCAGCATTTT
CASSSTGQGERSNQPQHF
>NA|TRBV5-1|15|TRBJ2-7|TRBD2
TGCGCCAGCAGCTTGCTTGTCGGGGGGACTTACGAGCAGTACTTC
CASSLLVGGTYEQYF
>NA|TRBV7-9|15|TRBJ2-7|NA
TGTGCCAGCAGCCCACTGTCGTTGGGAGAGGGCGAGCAGTACTTC
CASSPLSLGEGEQYF
>NA|TRBV4-1|17|TRBJ1-5|NA
TGCGCCAGCAGCCCCGGACTGGACAGAATAGGGAGTCAGCCCCAGCATTTT
CASSPGLDRIGSQPQHF
>NA|TRBV7-2|15|TRBJ1-1|TRBD1
TGTGCCAGCAGCTTATCCCTGGACAGGGTCGCTGAAGCTTTCTTT
CASSLSLDRVAEAFF
>NA|TRBV5-1|14|TRBJ2-7|NA
TGCGCCAGCAGTCCCCGGGACATCAACTACGAGCAGTACTTC
CASSPRDINYEQYF